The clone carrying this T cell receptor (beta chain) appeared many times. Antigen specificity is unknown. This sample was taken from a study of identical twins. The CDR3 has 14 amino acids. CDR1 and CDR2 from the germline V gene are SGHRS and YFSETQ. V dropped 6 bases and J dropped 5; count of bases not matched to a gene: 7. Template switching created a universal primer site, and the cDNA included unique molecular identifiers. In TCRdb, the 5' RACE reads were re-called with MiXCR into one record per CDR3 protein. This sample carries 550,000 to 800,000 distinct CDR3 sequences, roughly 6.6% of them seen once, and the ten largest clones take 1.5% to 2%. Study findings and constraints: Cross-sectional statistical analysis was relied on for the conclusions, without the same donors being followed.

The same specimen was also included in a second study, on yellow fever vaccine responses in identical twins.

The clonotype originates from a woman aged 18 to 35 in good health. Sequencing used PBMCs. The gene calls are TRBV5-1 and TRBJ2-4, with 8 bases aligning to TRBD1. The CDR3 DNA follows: TGCGCCAGCACCGAAACGGACAGGGAAAACATTCAGTACTTC. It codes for CASTETDRENIQYF.